The 20 T cell receptor beta chains below were found in one sample sequenced in a study of blood T cell repertoires in COVID-19. Assay: immunoSEQ multiplex PCR; the TCRdb copy retains only in-frame clones and omits some. The sample records a few hundred thousand clones, more than 70% being singletons. What was sequenced was peripheral blood. These receptors originate from a woman younger than 30 with acute or convalescent COVID-19.

The chain links TRBV10-2 to TRBJ1-6, with D uncertain. The CDR3 is 14 residues long. Trimming left V 4 bases short and J 5 bases short, with 9 bases between. Germline V gene data show CDR1 as WSHSY and CDR2 as SAAADI. The CDR3 here is CASSGGVHNSPLHF. The CDR3 coding sequence is TGCGCCAGCAGTGGGGGAGTACATAATTCACCCCTCCACTTT.

The chain recombines TRBV30 with TRBJ1-5, with a weak D call TRBD1 (5 bases). V lost 2 bases and J lost 2, with 7 bases in between. Germline V gives CDR1 GTSNPN, CDR2 SVGIG (reference sequence). The CDR3 runs 13 residues. CDR3 nucleotide sequence: TGTGCCTGGAGTTGGGGGGGCAATCAGCCCCAGCATTTT. Residues: CAWSWGGNQPQHF.

Only one count was recorded for this clone. The chain is built from TRBV5-1 and TRBJ1-1, with 12 bases that match TRBD1. The CDR3 runs 15 residues. Germline V lookup: CDR1 SGHRS, CDR2 YFSETQ. V shed 4 bases and J 6 bases; nucleotides not matched to a gene: 7. CDR3 DNA: TGCGCCAGCAGCATGGGACAGGGGGCGAGGGCTGAAGCTTTCTTT. Amino acids: CASSMGQGARAEAFF.

This clone was counted ten times or more. V usage is TRBV6-5 and J usage is TRBJ2-3; 12 bases align to TRBD2. The CDR3 loop spans 16 amino acids. Germline trimming cut 2 bases from V and 6 bases from J; bases unmatched to any gene: 6. The V gene's germline CDR1 is MNHEY and CDR2 SVGAGI. Written as DNA, the CDR3 is TGTGCCAGCAGTTACACCCAGACTAGCGGGAGTGATACGCAGTATTTT. It yields the protein CASSYTQTSGSDTQYF.

The chain is built from TRBV28 and TRBJ2-2; D may be TRBD2 (5 bases). The V gene lost 1 base and the J gene lost 4 bases, with 13 bases spanning the gap. Germline assignment: CDR1 MDHEN and CDR2 SYDVKM. The CDR3 runs 16 residues. The CDR3, as DNA: TGTGCCAGCAGTTTATTGGTATTGGGGAGCACCGGGGAGCTGTTTTTT. This gives the protein CASSLLVLGSTGELFF.

V gene TRBV7-2 combines with J gene TRBJ2-5; D may be TRBD1 (6 bases). There are 14 residues in the CDR3. Germline lookup yields CDR1 SGHTA and CDR2 FQGNSA. Trimming removed 1 base from V and 5 bases from J, with 11 bases in between. The CDR3 spells CASSLVQGIETQYF. Here the CDR3 DNA reads TGTGCCAGCAGCTTAGTTCAGGGGATTGAGACCCAGTACTTC. The variable domain in full, completed from reference TRBV7-2 and TRBJ2-5, reads GAGVSQSPSNKVTEKGKDVELRCDPISGHTALYWYRQSLGQGLEFLIYFQGNSAPDKSGLPSDRFSAERTGGSVSTLTIQRTQQEDSAVYLCASSLVQGIETQYFGPGTRLLVL.

The chain employs TRBV28 and TRBJ2-3; TRBD1 matches 10 bases. CDR3 length equals 18 residues. Germline lookup yields CDR1 MDHEN and CDR2 SYDVKM. With V trimmed by 3 bases and J by 3 bases, 12 bases remained unmatched. CDR3 coding DNA: TGTGCCAGCAGTTTGTGGGCTCGGACAGGGGGATGGACAGATACGCAGTATTTT. This encodes CASSLWARTGGWTDTQYF.

The rearrangement links TRBV4-3 to TRBJ1-1; D is possibly TRBD1 (6 bases). Trimming took 1 base from V and 1 from J, leaving 16 bases between them. CDR3 length equals 17 residues. Germline assignment: CDR1 LGHNA and CDR2 YSLEER. CDR3 loop: CASSQASRGRANTEAFF. CDR3 in DNA: TGCGCCAGCAGCCAAGCAAGCAGGGGCAGGGCGAACACTGAAGCTTTCTTT.

The rearrangement links TRBV28 to TRBJ2-7; 8 bases align to TRBD2. The V gene end was trimmed by 6 bases and the J gene end by 2 bases; junction bases not matched to a gene: 9. Germline V gene data show CDR1 as MDHEN and CDR2 as SYDVKM. CDR3 length: 15 residues. CDR3 residues: CASSLITSGAYEQYF. CDR3 bases: TGTGCCAGCAGCCTTATAACTAGCGGTGCCTACGAGCAGTACTTC.

The V gene is TRBV7-9, the J gene TRBJ2-1; weak D call: TRBD2 (6 bases). Germline V gives CDR1 SEHNR, CDR2 FQNEAQ (reference sequence). V was cut by 5 bases and J by 3 bases, with 17 bases left in between. The CDR3 loop spans 16 amino acids. The CDR3 protein is CASSPTGTFVYNEQFF. For the CDR3, the DNA is TGTGCCAGCAGCCCGACTGGGACTTTCGTCTACAATGAGCAGTTCTTC.

The V call is TRBV10-3, the J call TRBJ1-1; D gene uncertain. From germline, CDR1 is ENHRY and CDR2 SYGVKD. With 0 bases removed from V and 1 base from J, the gap between germline ends came to 12 bases. The CDR3 loop spans 16 amino acids. CDR3 nucleotide sequence: TGTGCCATCAGTGAGTCGAATGGCGGAACGAACACTGAAGCTTTCTTT. Protein product: CAISESNGGTNTEAFF.

The V gene is TRBV6-2 or TRBV6-3, the J gene TRBJ1-2; D not resolved. Per germline, CDR1 MNHEY and CDR2 SVGEGT. V shed 2 bases and J shed 3 bases, with 13 bases lying between them. This CDR3 is built from 15 residues. The CDR3 bases are TGTGCCAGCAGTTACGACACAGACCCGCACTATGGCTACACCTTC. Translation gives CASSYDTDPHYGYTF.

V usage is TRBV6-5 and J usage is TRBJ2-7; D gene uncertain. Germline CDR1 MNHEY, CDR2 SVGAGI. Trimming removed 3 bases at V and 3 bases at J, with 9 bases between. This CDR3 is built from 13 residues. For the CDR3, the DNA is TGTGCCAGCAGTTATAACCGAGGCTACGAGCAGTACTTC. Translating gives CASSYNRGYEQYF.

This CDR3 reads CASSPTSGSFGELFF. CDR3 DNA: TGTGCCAGCTCGCCAACTAGCGGGAGTTTCGGGGAGCTGTTTTTT. The chain links TRBV18 to TRBJ2-2; 11 bases fit TRBD2. With V trimmed by 6 bases and J by 7 bases, 7 bases remained unmatched. The CDR3 is 15 residues long. CDR1 and CDR2 (germline): KGHSH, LQKENI.

The V and J genes are TRBV18 and TRBJ1-4; a weak D match, TRBD1 (5 bases). Trimming took off 5 bases at V and 8 bases at J, with 15 bases between the two ends. Germline V gene sequence: CDR1 KGHSH, CDR2 LQKENI. CDR3 size: 14 residues. CDR3 nucleotide sequence: TGTGCCAGCTCAGCTGGGGGGGGAAACGAAAAACTGTTTTTT. Translated, it gives CASSAGGGNEKLFF.

This clone was seen only once. The V gene is TRBV25-1, the J gene TRBJ1-1; D possibly corresponds to TRBD1 (5 bases). The V end was cut by 1 base, the J end by 0 bases, with 18 bases between. The CDR3 is 18 amino acids. Germline V gives CDR1 MGHDK, CDR2 SYGVNS. The CDR3, as DNA: TGTGCCAGCAGTGAATTCCCCCTCGACAGAACAATGAACACTGAAGCTTTCTTT. Protein product: CASSEFPLDRTMNTEAFF.

The chain has TRBV3-1 (or the pseudogene TRBV3-2) and TRBJ2-1; weak D call: TRBD1 (5 bases). Germline assignment: CDR1 LGHDT and CDR2 YNNKEL (reference sequence). V dropped 1 base and J dropped 0 bases, with 13 bases sitting between them. The CDR3 loop spans 17 amino acids. This chain's CDR3 is CASSQADKTFSYNEQFF. The CDR3 DNA is TGTGCCAGCAGCCAAGCGGACAAGACGTTCTCCTACAATGAGCAGTTCTTC.

This chain links TRBV4-1 with TRBJ1-2, with D perhaps TRBD1 (5 bases). The CDR3 has 13 residues. Trimming removed 0 bases from V and 5 bases from J, with 7 bases in between. Per the germline V gene, CDR1 is MGHRA and CDR2 is YSYEKL. CDR3 in DNA: TGCGCCAGCAGCCAAGACGGGGGGTATGGCTACACCTTC. This translates into CASSQDGGYGYTF.

The chain employs TRBV6-6 and TRBJ1-5; 9 bases align to TRBD1. In germline, CDR1 is MNHNY, CDR2 SVGAGI (reference sequence). CDR3 length: 16 residues. V shed 8 bases and J 4 bases; nucleotides not matched to a gene: 12. The CDR3 region is CASRRQGVSMNQPQHF. The CDR3, as DNA: TGTGCCAGCCGTCGACAGGGGGTCTCCATGAATCAGCCCCAGCATTTT.

This sequence joins TRBV28 and TRBJ2-1; 9 nucleotides line up with TRBD1. The CDR3 has 16 residues. The germline V gene has CDR1 MDHEN and CDR2 SYDVKM. Losses at the gene ends were 4 bases for V and 3 bases for J; bases not matched to a gene: 7. The CDR3 region has the DNA TGTGCCAGCAGTTCAACAGGGGGCCCGGGCTACAATGAGCAGTTCTTC. This encodes CASSSTGGPGYNEQFF.